This T cell receptor (beta chain) was recorded in a study of shared T cell receptors in the human thymus. Sequencing was performed with immunoSEQ multiplex PCR; in TCRdb, only in-frame clones are kept and a portion is missing. Of 650,000 to 950,000 clones listed, 80% to 90% are singletons. The sample was also reused in another study, on human thymus T cells. That work adds: Across thymic and blood repertoires, the usage of V and J genes appeared to be biased.

This sequence originates from a girl under three years old with a congenital heart defect. The sample comprised thymocytes.

CDR3 region: CSADQGVEQFF. CDR3 nucleotide sequence: TGCAGTGCAGACCAAGGGGTAGAGCAGTTCTTC. The gene calls are TRBV20-1 and TRBJ2-1, with D perhaps matching TRBD1 (5 bases). Germline CDR1 DFQATT, CDR2 SNEGSKA (reference sequence). Trimming took off 6 bases at V and 10 bases at J, with 13 bases between the two ends. CDR3 size: 11 residues.